This T cell receptor (beta chain) was sequenced for a study of cytomegalovirus exposure and HLA in healthy donors. Findings of the study overall: Reportedly, TCR beta sequences accurately predicted HLA-A and HLA-B alleles in most subjects. In a later analysis, V- and J-gene trimming of beta chains associated with a DCLRE1C missense variant, replicated independently.

With respect to this clone: The antigen is not known.

The PCR had 60 Vbeta and 13 Jbeta primers. Authors' data handling: A later analysis counted 70 million to 85 million unique TCR beta chains, some 12 million shared. Only in-frame clones appear in the TCRdb table, and some are missing; sequencing was by immunoSEQ multiplex PCR. The DNA was the basis for D and trimming; V, J and clone size are from that table. The sample holds roughly 140,000 clones; around four fifths are singletons and the top ten take 2% to 2.5%. Germline values: CDR1 SGHDN, CDR2 FVKESK. This CDR3 is 13 amino acids long. Sequencing was carried out using PBMCs. J is TRBJ2-5 and V is TRBV14; weak D call: TRBD2 (5 bases). The assigned J gene may be wrong: the sequence end matches TRBJ2-7 better. This sequence was found in a boy under 10 years old in good health and CMV-seronegative. The CDR3 DNA follows: TGTGCCAGCAGCCCCCGGGAATGGTACGAGCAGTACTTC. It translates to CASSPREWYEQYF.